These 6 T cell receptor beta chains came from one sample sequenced in a study of T cells in Graves' hyperthyroidism and ophthalmopathy. RNA transcripts yielded amplified TCR beta CDR3 regions. Initially, a first-round RT-PCR of the TCR CDR3 employed the HTBI primer set. TCRdb reprocessed the multiplex PCR reads with MiXCR, giving one entry per CDR3 protein. This repertoire shows some 460,000 distinct CDR3 sequences, 15% to 19% found once; its top ten account for 13% to 15%. Sequencing used blood. The receptors were gathered from a woman younger than 35 with Graves' hyperthyroidism.

This chain uses TRBV28 with TRBJ2-6; D ambiguous. V was cut by 2 bases and J by 4 bases, with 3 bases left in between. Germline CDR1 is MDHEN and CDR2 is SYDVKM. CDR3 size: 13 residues. In nucleotides, the CDR3 is TGTGCCAGCAGTTTACAGGGGGCCAACGTCCTGACTTTC. It specifies CASSLQGANVLTF.

This clonotype was detected ten times or more. The CDR3 region is CASSLGQGTSPLHF. For the CDR3, the DNA is TGTGCCAGCAGCCTCGGACAGGGTACCTCACCCCTCCACTTT. The chain recombines TRBV5-6 with TRBJ1-6, with 8 nucleotides matching TRBD1. The V and J ends lost 4 bases and 10 bases, in that order; junction bases with no gene match: 7. Germline V gene lookup returns CDR1 SGHDT and CDR2 YYEEEE. The CDR3 spans 14 residues.

This clonotype was recorded at least ten times. The J gene is TRBJ1-1, the V gene TRBV12-5; D remains ambiguous. The V end lost 7 bases, the J end lost 0 bases, and 9 bases lay between the germline ends. The CDR3 sequence is 13 residues long. Germline CDR1 reads LGHNT; CDR2 reads FRNRAP. For the CDR3, the DNA is TGTGCTAGTGCTCCCCAGATGAACACTGAAGCTTTCTTT. Translated: CASAPQMNTEAFF.

This clonotype has at least ten counts. This chain links TRBV18 with TRBJ1-4, with a tentative D call TRBD1 (5 bases). Germline CDR1 reads KGHSH; CDR2 reads LQKENI. V was cut by 6 bases and J by 3 bases, with 11 bases left in between. The CDR3 loop spans 14 amino acids. The chain's CDR3 is CASSLRAANEKLFF. The CDR3 DNA is TGTGCCAGCTCCCTCAGGGCGGCTAATGAAAAACTGTTTTTT.

This clonotype was recorded at least ten times. The chain links TRBV20-1 to TRBJ2-7; D unresolved. There are 14 residues in the CDR3. V gave up 5 bases and J gave up 0 bases, with 14 bases separating them. Germline V gives CDR1 DFQATT, CDR2 SNEGSKA (reference sequence). The CDR3 DNA reads TGCAGTGCTGGACGGTGGGCGGCCTCCTACGAGCAGTACTTC. Its translation is CSAGRWAASYEQYF.

This clonotype was counted many times. The J gene is TRBJ2-7, the V gene TRBV20-1, with D hard to call. CDR3 size: 13 residues. The V and J ends lost 4 bases and 3 bases respectively, with 13 bases between them. CDR1 is DFQATT and CDR2 is SNEGSKA in the germline V gene (reference sequence). Written as DNA, the CDR3 is TGCAGTGCTATCCGACTGCCAGACTACGAGCAGTACTTC. Protein product: CSAIRLPDYEQYF.